The clone carrying this T cell receptor beta chain has more than one count but fewer than ten. Its antigen is currently unknown. A library of TCRbeta sequences, prepared with unique molecular identifiers, was generated. MiXCR, run by TCRdb on the PCR reads, gives a single entry per CDR3 protein. The sample lists a few hundred thousand distinct CDR3 sequences, 25% to 30% seen once, with 36% in the top ten. The data stem from a study of T-cell reconstitution after alpha-beta-depleted transplantation in children. Findings and limits, study-wide: Newly made T cells mostly supplied T-cell counts and diversity one year after transplant. Surviving recipient T cells and intrathymic progenitors accounted for some patients' high TCRbeta diversity at day 60. Where alpha-beta T cells came from about two months after transplant was reportedly several hundred expanded graft clones.

The J segment lost 4 bases and the V segment lost 7 bases, leaving 10 bases of the junction unmatched. The CDR3 spans 14 residues. Germline loops: CDR1 SQVTM, CDR2 ANQGSEA. The gene calls are TRBV29-1 and TRBJ2-5, with 9 nucleotides matching TRBD1. Here the sequenced sample was PBMCs, taken before TCRalphabeta/CD19-depleted stem cell transplant. The receptor comes from a boy less than two years old with Wiskott-Aldrich syndrome, due to receive a stem cell transplant. CDR3 nucleotides: TGCAGCGCTCGAGGGGACAGGGACGGAGAGACCCAGTACTTC. This encodes CSARGDRDGETQYF.